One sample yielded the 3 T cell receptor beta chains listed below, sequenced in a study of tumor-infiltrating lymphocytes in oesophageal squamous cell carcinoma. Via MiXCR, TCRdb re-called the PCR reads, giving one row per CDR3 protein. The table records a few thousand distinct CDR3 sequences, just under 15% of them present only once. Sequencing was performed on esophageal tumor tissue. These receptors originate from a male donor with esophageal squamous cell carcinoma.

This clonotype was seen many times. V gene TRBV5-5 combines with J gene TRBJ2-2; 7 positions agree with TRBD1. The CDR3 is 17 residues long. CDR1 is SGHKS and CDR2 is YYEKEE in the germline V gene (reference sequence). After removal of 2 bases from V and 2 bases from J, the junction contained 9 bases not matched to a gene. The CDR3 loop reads CASSFARTGLNTGELFF. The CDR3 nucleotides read TGTGCCAGCAGCTTCGCACGGACAGGATTAAACACCGGGGAGCTGTTTTTT.

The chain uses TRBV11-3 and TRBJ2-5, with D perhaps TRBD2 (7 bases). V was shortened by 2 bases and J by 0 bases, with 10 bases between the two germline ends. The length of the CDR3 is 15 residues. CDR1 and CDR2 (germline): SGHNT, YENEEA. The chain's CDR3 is CASSLTGGYQETQYF. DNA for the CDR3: TGTGCCAGCAGCTTAACGGGGGGCTACCAAGAGACCCAGTACTTC.

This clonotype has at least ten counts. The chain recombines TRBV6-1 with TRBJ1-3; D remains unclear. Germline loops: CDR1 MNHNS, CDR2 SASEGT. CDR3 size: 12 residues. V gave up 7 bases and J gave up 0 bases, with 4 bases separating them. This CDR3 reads CASTTSGNTIYF. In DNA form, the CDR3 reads TGTGCCAGCACCACCTCTGGAAACACCATATATTTT.